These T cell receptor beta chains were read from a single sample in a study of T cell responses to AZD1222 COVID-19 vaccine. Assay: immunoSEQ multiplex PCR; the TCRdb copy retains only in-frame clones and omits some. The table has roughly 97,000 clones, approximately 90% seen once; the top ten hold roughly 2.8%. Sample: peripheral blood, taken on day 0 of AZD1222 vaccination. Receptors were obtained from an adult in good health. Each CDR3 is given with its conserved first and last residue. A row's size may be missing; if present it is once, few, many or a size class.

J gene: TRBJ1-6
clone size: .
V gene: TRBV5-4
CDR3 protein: CASSPQQGLGNSPLHF

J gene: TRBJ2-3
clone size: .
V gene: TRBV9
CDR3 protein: CASSFGGRYTDTQYF

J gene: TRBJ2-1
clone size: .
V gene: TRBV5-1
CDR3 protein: CASSLAISYNEQFF

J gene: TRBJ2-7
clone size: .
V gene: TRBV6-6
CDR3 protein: CASSGHGSYEQYF

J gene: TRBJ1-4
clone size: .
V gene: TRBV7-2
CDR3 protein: CASSLAGRGGNLPNEKLFF

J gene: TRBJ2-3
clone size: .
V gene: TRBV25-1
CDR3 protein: CASSEAGGHTDTQYF

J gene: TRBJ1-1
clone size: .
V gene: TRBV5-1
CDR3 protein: CASSRGNTEAFF

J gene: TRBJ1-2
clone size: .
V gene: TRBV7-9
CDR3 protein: CASSLTGPGGYTF

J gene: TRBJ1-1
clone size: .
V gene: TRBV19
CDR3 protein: CASSNTGARFMNTEAFF

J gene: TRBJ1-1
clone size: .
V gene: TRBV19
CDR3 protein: CASSIGGGNTEAFF

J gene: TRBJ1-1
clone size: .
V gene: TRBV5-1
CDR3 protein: CASSKGQGARGDTEAFF

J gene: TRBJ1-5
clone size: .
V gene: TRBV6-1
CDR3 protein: CASSEARARQPQHF

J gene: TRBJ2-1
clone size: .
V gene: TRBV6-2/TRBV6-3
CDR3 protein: CASSYGGRHNEQFF

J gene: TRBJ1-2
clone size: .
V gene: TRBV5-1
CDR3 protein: CASSLTGDNYGYTF

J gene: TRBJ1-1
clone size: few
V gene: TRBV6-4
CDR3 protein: CASSQDENTEAFF

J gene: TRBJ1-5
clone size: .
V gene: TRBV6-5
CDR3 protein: CAIQREPSNQPQHF

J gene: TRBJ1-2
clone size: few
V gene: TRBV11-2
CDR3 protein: CASSPSGAEINHGYTF

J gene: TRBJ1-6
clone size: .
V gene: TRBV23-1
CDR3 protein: CASSPWTGGDVSSPLHF

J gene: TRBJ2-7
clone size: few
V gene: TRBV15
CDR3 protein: CATSRDDSAYEQYF

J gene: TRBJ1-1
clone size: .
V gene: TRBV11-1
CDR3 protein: CASSWGTEAFF

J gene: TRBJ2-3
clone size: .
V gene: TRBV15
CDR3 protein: CATSRDRLAGRDTQYF

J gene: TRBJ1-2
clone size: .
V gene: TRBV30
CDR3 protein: CACRTGNYGYTF

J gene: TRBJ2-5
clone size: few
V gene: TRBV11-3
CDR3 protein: CASAQGGAKTQYF

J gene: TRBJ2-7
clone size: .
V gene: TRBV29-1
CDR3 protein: CSVDFDTGEQYF

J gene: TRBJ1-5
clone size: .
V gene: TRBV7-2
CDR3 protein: CASSLVGLSNQPQHF

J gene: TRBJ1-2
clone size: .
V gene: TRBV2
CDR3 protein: CASSTPDGHYGYTF

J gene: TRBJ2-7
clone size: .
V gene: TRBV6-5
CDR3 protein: CASSRQGPMGEQYF

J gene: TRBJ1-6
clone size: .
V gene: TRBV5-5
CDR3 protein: CASSLGPGTNSPLHF

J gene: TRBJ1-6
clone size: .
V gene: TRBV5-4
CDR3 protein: CASSATGRLISYNSPLHF

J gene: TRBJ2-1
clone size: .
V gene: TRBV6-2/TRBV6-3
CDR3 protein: CASSYYRAGSGDEQFF

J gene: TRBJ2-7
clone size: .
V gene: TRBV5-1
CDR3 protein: CASSPRTGQAEQYF

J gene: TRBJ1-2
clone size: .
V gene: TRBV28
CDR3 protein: CAIRRSNYGYTF

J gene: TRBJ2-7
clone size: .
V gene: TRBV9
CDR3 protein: CASSGNSGSPSAEQYF

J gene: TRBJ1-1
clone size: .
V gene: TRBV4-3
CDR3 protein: CASSHYTDRGTDTEAFF

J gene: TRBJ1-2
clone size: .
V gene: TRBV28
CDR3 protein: CASSQNVYGYTF

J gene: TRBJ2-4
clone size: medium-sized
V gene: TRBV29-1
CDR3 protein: CSVGTSGGIQYF

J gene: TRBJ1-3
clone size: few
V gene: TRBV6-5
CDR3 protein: CASSYKDRGNTIYF

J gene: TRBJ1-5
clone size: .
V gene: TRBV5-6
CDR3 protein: CASSLGIYGGMGNQPQHF

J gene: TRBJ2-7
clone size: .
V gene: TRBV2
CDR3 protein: CASSDGSETYEQYF

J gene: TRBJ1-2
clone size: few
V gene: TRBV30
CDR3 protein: CAWNTGQNRGYGYTF

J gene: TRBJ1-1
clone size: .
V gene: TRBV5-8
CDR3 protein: CASRRGGGSGNTEAFF

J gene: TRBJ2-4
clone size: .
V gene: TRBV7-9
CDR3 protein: CASSLDLRGDIQYF

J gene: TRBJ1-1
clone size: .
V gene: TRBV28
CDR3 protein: CASSDRDYAEAFF

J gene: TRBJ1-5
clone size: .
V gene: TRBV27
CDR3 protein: CASSLQGSNQPQHF

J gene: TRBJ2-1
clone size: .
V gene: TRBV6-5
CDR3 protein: CASSLTGFYNEQFF

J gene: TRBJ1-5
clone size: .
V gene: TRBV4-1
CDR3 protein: CASSQAGAGNQPQHF

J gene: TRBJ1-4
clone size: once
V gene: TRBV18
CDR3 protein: CASSPGANEKLFF

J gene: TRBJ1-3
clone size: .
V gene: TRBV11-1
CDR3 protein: CASSFGNTIYF

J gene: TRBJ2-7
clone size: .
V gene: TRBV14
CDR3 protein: CASSPLGTFGGAQYF

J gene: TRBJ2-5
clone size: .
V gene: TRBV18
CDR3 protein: CASSYQETQYF

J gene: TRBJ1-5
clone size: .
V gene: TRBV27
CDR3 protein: CASRGQPNQPQHF